This passage covers 8 T cell receptor beta chains from one sample sequenced in a study of blood T cell repertoires in COVID-19. Sequencing was performed with immunoSEQ multiplex PCR; in TCRdb, only in-frame clones are kept and a portion is missing. The sample includes under 200,000 clones, 77% seen only once; the top ten take about 3%. The sequencing sample was made of peripheral blood. These receptors were collected from a man aged 65-85 years with acute or convalescent COVID-19.

This clone has a single count. This sequence joins TRBV15 and TRBJ1-2, with D perhaps matching TRBD1 (5 bases). V lost 1 base and J lost 0, with 9 bases in between. This CDR3 comprises 15 residues. Germline assignment: CDR1 LNHNV and CDR2 YYDKDF (reference sequence). The CDR3 DNA reads TGTGCCACCAGCAGAGGAAGGACAACTAACTATGGCTACACCTTC. It encodes CATSRGRTTNYGYTF. Combining the CDR3 with reference TRBV15 and TRBJ1-2 gives the whole variable domain DAMVIQNPRYQVTQFGKPVTLSCSQTLNHNVMYWYQQKSSQAPKLLFHYYDKDFNNEADTPDNFQSRRPNTSFCFLDIRSPGLGDTAMYLCATSRGRTTNYGYTFGSGTRLTVV.

This clone was counted a few times. The V and J genes are TRBV5-6 and TRBJ1-2, with 7 bases fitting TRBD1. CDR1 is SGHDT and CDR2 is YYEEEE in the germline V gene. This CDR3 is 14 amino acids long. The trim removed 2 bases at V and 3 bases at J, leaving 4 bases unmatched. The CDR3, as DNA: TGTGCCAGCAGCTTACAGGGGTCGGACTATGGCTACACCTTC. Translating gives CASSLQGSDYGYTF.

This chain links TRBV6-1 with TRBJ1-5; no firm D call. The CDR3 is 14 amino acids. Germline assignment: CDR1 MNHNS and CDR2 SASEGT. Trimming removed 3 bases at V and 5 bases at J, with 11 bases between. This chain's CDR3 is CASSDLRRHQPQHF. CDR3 coding DNA: TGTGCCAGCAGTGATCTTCGGCGGCATCAGCCCCAGCATTTT.

This clone was seen a few times. V and J are TRBV5-1 and TRBJ1-1; no clear D gene. The V end lost 1 base, the J end lost 6 bases, and 13 bases lay between the germline ends. CDR3 size: 14 residues. The germline gives CDR1 SGHRS, CDR2 YFSETQ. Here the CDR3 reads CASSLSQSNAEAFF. DNA of the CDR3: TGCGCCAGCAGCTTGTCACAGTCCAATGCTGAAGCTTTCTTT.

V and J are TRBV9 and TRBJ2-2; 11 bases are shared with TRBD1. This CDR3 is 18 amino acids long. J was trimmed by 0 bases and V by 4 bases; bases with no gene match: 8. CDR1 SGDLS and CDR2 YYNGEE come from the germline V gene. CDR3 in amino acids: CASSPTGTGGSNTGELFF. CDR3 sequence (DNA): TGTGCCAGCAGCCCTACCGGGACAGGGGGTTCGAACACCGGGGAGCTGTTTTTT.

This chain uses TRBV12-3 or TRBV12-4 with TRBJ1-2, with TRBD1 matching 8 bases. CDR3 length equals 12 residues. J gave up 10 bases and V 3 bases, and 4 bases lay outside the gene matches. CDR3 sequence reads: CASSFTGGDYTF. CDR3 nucleotides: TGTGCCAGCAGTTTTACAGGGGGGGACTACACCTTC.

A few counts support this clone. The genes are TRBV15 and TRBJ2-3; TRBD1 might be the D (5 bases). The CDR3 contains 12 residues. V shed 0 bases and J shed 7 bases, with 5 bases lying between them. CDR1 is LNHNV, CDR2 YYDKDF, per germline (reference sequence). As DNA, the CDR3 is TGTGCCACCAGCAGAGAGGGGCATACGCAGTATTTT. Protein product: CATSREGHTQYF.

The chain links TRBV29-1 to TRBJ1-2, with a possible D match to TRBD1 (5 bases). There are 13 residues in the CDR3. Germline assignment: CDR1 SQVTM and CDR2 ANQGSEA. With 4 bases removed from V and 4 bases from J, the gap between germline ends came to 13 bases. CDR3 in amino acids: CSVVQGRAYGYTF. CDR3 nucleotides: TGCAGCGTTGTACAAGGCAGGGCCTATGGCTACACCTTC.